The rows below give T cell receptor beta chains drawn from one sample of a study of T cell repertoires in cytomegalovirus infection. TCRdb independently ran MiXCR on the reads; one entry per CDR3 protein. The sample records around 440,000 distinct CDR3 sequences, approximately 10% being singletons. The specimen sequenced was PBMCs. The origin of the receptors is a human donor in good health (CMV status not recorded). Some clones in this sample may be carry-over from other donors' samples. Both conserved end residues are part of each CDR3. A D gene is named only where the DNA matches it firmly. Not all rows give a size; the values are once, few, many and, for expanded clones, a class.

v_gene: TRBV29-1
d_gene: -
abundance: -
j_gene: TRBJ1-2
CDR3aa: CSVDDSRSNYGYTF

v_gene: TRBV10-3
d_gene: -
abundance: -
j_gene: TRBJ1-1
CDR3aa: CAIMGGLETEAFF

v_gene: TRBV7-3
d_gene: TRBD1
abundance: -
j_gene: TRBJ2-7
CDR3aa: CASSPTGGISYEQYF

v_gene: TRBV12-3/TRBV12-4
d_gene: TRBD1
abundance: many
j_gene: TRBJ2-3
CDR3aa: CASSPRQGAVTDTQYF

v_gene: TRBV11-2
d_gene: TRBD2
abundance: -
j_gene: TRBJ2-2
CDR3aa: CASSRHSGAANTGELFF

v_gene: TRBV6-1
d_gene: -
abundance: many
j_gene: TRBJ1-1
CDR3aa: CASSKWDGSNTEAFF

v_gene: TRBV5-6
d_gene: -
abundance: many
j_gene: TRBJ1-6
CDR3aa: CASRPYVSPKDSPLHF

v_gene: TRBV6-2/TRBV6-3
d_gene: -
abundance: many
j_gene: TRBJ1-2
CDR3aa: CASSPTSGFRNYGYTF

v_gene: TRBV6-6
d_gene: -
abundance: many
j_gene: TRBJ1-5
CDR3aa: CASSYLQGRNQPQHF

v_gene: TRBV30
d_gene: -
abundance: -
j_gene: TRBJ2-7
CDR3aa: CAWIPRNYEQYF

v_gene: TRBV16
d_gene: -
abundance: -
j_gene: TRBJ1-2
CDR3aa: CASSQSAGNYGYTF

v_gene: TRBV25-1
d_gene: TRBD1
abundance: many
j_gene: TRBJ2-1
CDR3aa: CASSAPGSVRFGTVYNEQFF

v_gene: TRBV29-1
d_gene: -
abundance: many
j_gene: TRBJ2-5
CDR3aa: CSVEGRLVPGETQYF

v_gene: TRBV7-8
d_gene: TRBD1
abundance: many
j_gene: TRBJ2-1
CDR3aa: CASSSGQFFLYNEQFF

v_gene: TRBV28
d_gene: -
abundance: many
j_gene: TRBJ2-3
CDR3aa: CASSPYRVPPYTQYF

v_gene: TRBV27
d_gene: -
abundance: many
j_gene: TRBJ1-6
CDR3aa: CASSPTRSSYNSPLHF

v_gene: TRBV7-3
d_gene: -
abundance: many
j_gene: TRBJ2-2
CDR3aa: CASGKGGEVDTGELFF

v_gene: TRBV2
d_gene: -
abundance: few
j_gene: TRBJ2-2
CDR3aa: CASSEEAGRTGELFF

v_gene: TRBV27
d_gene: -
abundance: few
j_gene: TRBJ1-1
CDR3aa: CASSNQGSEAFF

v_gene: TRBV19
d_gene: -
abundance: many
j_gene: TRBJ2-5
CDR3aa: CASSIDLGARETQYF

v_gene: TRBV9
d_gene: -
abundance: -
j_gene: TRBJ2-3
CDR3aa: CASSVSYWGTDTQYF

v_gene: TRBV12-3/TRBV12-4
d_gene: -
abundance: many
j_gene: TRBJ2-1
CDR3aa: CASRTGEDNEQFF

v_gene: TRBV28
d_gene: -
abundance: -
j_gene: TRBJ2-3
CDR3aa: CAIQGRGDTQYF

v_gene: TRBV10-3
d_gene: -
abundance: many
j_gene: TRBJ1-2
CDR3aa: CAISERTGSYGYTF

v_gene: TRBV14
d_gene: -
abundance: -
j_gene: TRBJ1-3
CDR3aa: CASSQVPRAGNTIYF

v_gene: TRBV7-9
d_gene: -
abundance: many
j_gene: TRBJ2-2
CDR3aa: CASSPVLRSDTGELFF

v_gene: TRBV18
d_gene: TRBD2
abundance: -
j_gene: TRBJ2-1
CDR3aa: CASPPNGGVGYNEQFF

v_gene: TRBV6-2/TRBV6-3
d_gene: TRBD1
abundance: many
j_gene: TRBJ2-2
CDR3aa: CALPGQGLPGELFF

v_gene: TRBV30
d_gene: TRBD2
abundance: few
j_gene: TRBJ2-1
CDR3aa: CAWSPRDYAYNEQFF

v_gene: TRBV7-9
d_gene: -
abundance: many
j_gene: TRBJ1-1
CDR3aa: CASSSGGNYLGTEAFF